The rows below give T cell receptor beta chains drawn from one sample of a study of shared clonotypes between healthy human individuals. TCRdb's copy holds only in-frame clones and misses some; the assay was immunoSEQ multiplex PCR. The table has about 520,000 clones, about 96% seen once. The sequencing input was naive CD4+ T cells sorted from blood. Every receptor here comes from a woman under 40 in good health. The CDR3 runs from the conserved cysteine through the conserved F or W. D genes are given only for firm matches. Rows give clone size only sometimes, using once, few, many, or a class for an expanded clone.

TRBJ2-7 | . | TRBV9 | . | TGTGCCAGCAGCGTAGACGGACACAGCGAGCAGTACTTC | CASSVDGHSEQYF
TRBJ2-7 | . | TRBV7-2 | . | TGTGCCAGCAGCCTCATTAGCGAGCAGTACTTC | CASSLISEQYF
TRBJ2-1 | once | TRBV5-4 | . | TGTGCCAGCAGCTTGGGTGGAATAAACTCCTACAATGAGCAGTTCTTC | CASSLGGINSYNEQFF
TRBJ2-5 | . | TRBV12-2 | . | TGTGCAAGTCGCTTAAAGGGACTAAAGTACCAAGAGACCCAGTACTTC | CASRLKGLKYQETQYF
TRBJ2-5 | . | TRBV27 | . | TGTGCCAGCAGTTTGGGACACCAAGAGACCCAGTACTTC | CASSLGHQETQYF
TRBJ2-3 | . | TRBV6-5 | . | TGTGCCAGCAGTTATTCCGCTAGCACAGATACGCAGTATTTT | CASSYSASTDTQYF
TRBJ1-1 | once | TRBV6-1 | . | TGTGCCAGCACCCGAGTGAACACTGAAGCTTTCTTT | CASTRVNTEAFF
TRBJ2-2 | . | TRBV5-1 | . | TGCGCCAGCAGTTGGGACACCACGAACACCGGGGAGCTGTTTTTT | CASSWDTTNTGELFF
TRBJ1-6 | . | TRBV7-2 | . | TGTGCCAGCAGCTTAGACCCAAAGGGACCCCTCCACTTT | CASSLDPKGPLHF
TRBJ2-7 | . | TRBV28 | . | TGTGCCAGCACCTTGGGGGGAAGGAAGGGGCTCGAGCAGTACTTC | CASTLGGRKGLEQYF
TRBJ2-2 | . | TRBV15 | TRBD1 | TGTGCCACCAGCAGCTACGACAGGGACGTATTGACCGGGGAGCTGTTTTTT | CATSSYDRDVLTGELFF
TRBJ1-2 | . | TRBV5-1 | TRBD1 | TGCGCCAGCAGCTCCCGGGACAGCTATGGCTACACCTTC | CASSSRDSYGYTF
TRBJ2-1 | . | TRBV7-7 | TRBD1 | TGTGCCAGCAGCCCCGGGACAGGGGTTGGTGAGCAGTTCTTC | CASSPGTGVGEQFF
TRBJ1-2 | . | TRBV19 | TRBD1 | TGTGCCAGTAGTTCCGACAGGGGCACTTATGGCTACACCTTC | CASSSDRGTYGYTF
TRBJ2-2 | . | TRBV19 | . | TGTGCCAGTAGTGCAGCGCTTAGTTACACCGGGGAGCTGTTTTTT | CASSAALSYTGELFF
TRBJ2-1 | . | TRBV5-1 | TRBD2 | TGCGCCAGCAGCCCTGGACTAGCGGGACCCAATGAGCAGTTCTTC | CASSPGLAGPNEQFF
TRBJ1-2 | . | TRBV7-2 | . | TGTGCCAGCAGCCAAACAGTCTATGGCTACACCTTC | CASSQTVYGYTF
TRBJ2-7 | . | TRBV14 | TRBD2 | TGTGCCAGCAGTCCCAAAGCTAGCGGGGATTACGAGCAGTACTTC | CASSPKASGDYEQYF
TRBJ2-7 | . | TRBV28 | TRBD1 | TGTGCCAGCAGACGGGACAGGGTAGGGTACGAGCAGTACTTC | CASRRDRVGYEQYF
TRBJ2-3 | . | TRBV5-4 | . | TGTGCCAGCAGCTTGGCCCGGATTAGCCATAAAGATACGCAGTATTTT | CASSLARISHKDTQYF
TRBJ2-2 | . | TRBV19 | . | TGTGCCAGTAGTATAGTTAAGGGGCCGGCCACCGGGGAGCTGTTTTTT | CASSIVKGPATGELFF
TRBJ2-7 | . | TRBV7-9 | . | TGTGCCAGCAGCACCTTCCACGAGCAGTACTTC | CASSTFHEQYF
TRBJ2-5 | . | TRBV5-4 | TRBD2 | TGTGCCAGCAGCTTGGCGGGACTAGCGGGGCAAGAGACCCAGTACTTC | CASSLAGLAGQETQYF
TRBJ2-5 | . | TRBV30 | TRBD2 | TGTGCCTGGAGTGTTGCAGCGGGAGGGATAGAGACCCAGTACTTC | CAWSVAAGGIETQYF
TRBJ1-5 | . | TRBV19 | TRBD1 | TGTGCCAGTAGTATTTTACAGGGGGGAGTCGGGCAGCCCCAGCATTTT | CASSILQGGVGQPQHF
TRBJ2-4 | . | TRBV5-1 | . | TGCGCCAGCAGCTTGGCAGAAGGTGGAAAAAACATTCAGTACTTC | CASSLAEGGKNIQYF
TRBJ2-5 | . | TRBV5-4 | . | TGTGCCAGCAGCTTCAGAGCGGAACAAGAGACCCAGTACTTC | CASSFRAEQETQYF
TRBJ1-5 | few | TRBV2 | . | TGTGCCAGCAGTGACGGGCAGCCCCAGCATTTT | CASSDGQPQHF
TRBJ2-7 | . | TRBV7-9 | TRBD2 | TGTGCCAGCAGCCGAAGCGGGGGATCCTACGAGCAGTACTTC | CASSRSGGSYEQYF